The 6 T cell receptor beta chains in this list originate from one sample, sequenced in a study of CD8+CD57+ T cells in acquired aplastic anemia. The template for TCR beta VDJ and CDR3 sequence profiling was genomic DNA. TCRdb processed the reads anew with MiXCR; each CDR3 protein has one entry. The sample carries roughly 420,000 distinct CDR3 sequences, 55% to 70% recorded once. The sample consisted of sorted CD4+, CD8+, or CD8+CD57+ T cells (not recorded which) from PBMCs. Receptors originate from a human donor in good health, serving as a control.

There are many counts of this clonotype. The rearrangement uses TRBV20-1 and TRBJ1-5, with a possible D match to TRBD1 (5 bases). The CDR3 is 17 residues long. Trimming removed 3 bases from V and 0 bases from J, with 18 bases in between. Germline V gives CDR1 DFQATT, CDR2 SNEGSKA (reference sequence). Here the CDR3 DNA reads TGCAGTGCTAGTCTGGGGACTCAACCGAATAGCAATCAGCCCCAGCATTTT. Residues: CSASLGTQPNSNQPQHF.

The V gene is TRBV24-1, the J gene TRBJ2-3; no reliable D call. Trimming shortened V by 10 bases and J by 5 bases, and 0 bases separated the two germline ends. The CDR3 is 8 residues long. Germline V lookup: CDR1 KGHDR, CDR2 SFDVKD. CDR3 loop: CATDTQYF. In DNA form, the CDR3 reads TGTGCCACAGATACGCAGTATTTT.

Of note for this clonotype: Without the conserved terminal phenylalanine or tryptophan, this CDR3 likely stems from a read error. No DNA is shown, since the ends of the CDR3 on it are uncertain; the CDR3 is the one TCRdb lists. This chain links TRBV7-2 with TRBJ1-1. The germline CDR1 and CDR2 sequences are SGHTA and FQGNSA. The CDR3 totals 13 residues, both ends included. The CDR3 sequence is CASSLVADTQYFV.

Concerning this clonotype: The CDR3 does not end in the conserved phenylalanine or tryptophan, so this is likely a read error. It is unclear where the CDR3 begins or ends on the DNA, so no DNA is shown, and the CDR3 is as TCRdb lists it. CDR3 residues: CASRANGGVNKQPL. The rearrangement links TRBV19 to TRBJ2-1; the DNA was not compared with TRBD1, the D call given in the table. The CDR3 is 14 amino acids in total, end residues counted. Germline loops: CDR1 LNHDA, CDR2 SQIVND (reference sequence).

The V call is TRBV12-3 or TRBV12-4, the J call TRBJ1-1; 9 nucleotides match TRBD1. The ends lost 3 bases at V and 1 base at J; junction bases unmatched: 6. The CDR3 is 16 amino acids. The CDR3 DNA follows: TGTGCCAGCAGTTTCCATCCGGGACAGGGGAACACTGAAGCTTTCTTT. It encodes CASSFHPGQGNTEAFF.

This rearrangement joins TRBV5-1 to TRBJ1-3, with D maybe TRBD1 (5 bases). The CDR3 runs to 15 residues. Trimming shortened V by 1 base and J by 3 bases, and 11 bases separated the two germline ends. Germline CDR1 and CDR2: SGHRS and YFSETQ. CDR3 DNA: TGCGCCAGCAGCTTGCAAGGGGAGGTTGGAAACACCATATATTTT. Residues: CASSLQGEVGNTIYF. Supplemented by reference TRBV5-1 and TRBJ1-3, the full variable domain reads KAGVTQTPRYLIKTRGQQVTLSCSPISGHRSVSWYQQTPGQGLQFLFEYFSETQRNKGNFPGRFSGRQFSNSRSEMNVSTLELGDSALYLCASSLQGEVGNTIYFGEGSWLTVV.